This TCR beta chain was sequenced in a study of response to subunit inactivated influenza vaccine. This clonotype was recorded at least ten times. As yet, its antigen is unknown. TCRdb processed the RT-PCR reads anew with MiXCR; each CDR3 protein has one entry. This sample has 800,000 or so distinct CDR3 sequences, with roughly 20% found just once. General observations from the study: After each seasonal influenza vaccination, few new T cells are recruited, the authors suggested.

The sequence derives from a man over 45 who received an inactivated influenza vaccine. The source was PBMCs from blood, collected roughly 5 days after vaccination.

This CDR3 reads CSASRPRGFYNEQFF. DNA for the CDR3: TGCAGTGCTAGTAGGCCCCGGGGGTTCTACAATGAGCAGTTCTTC. The chain joins TRBV20-1 to TRBJ2-1, with D possibly being TRBD2 (6 bases). This CDR3 contains 15 residues. Deletions cut 3 bases from V and 3 bases from J, with 15 bases between. The germline gives CDR1 DFQATT, CDR2 SNEGSKA (reference sequence).